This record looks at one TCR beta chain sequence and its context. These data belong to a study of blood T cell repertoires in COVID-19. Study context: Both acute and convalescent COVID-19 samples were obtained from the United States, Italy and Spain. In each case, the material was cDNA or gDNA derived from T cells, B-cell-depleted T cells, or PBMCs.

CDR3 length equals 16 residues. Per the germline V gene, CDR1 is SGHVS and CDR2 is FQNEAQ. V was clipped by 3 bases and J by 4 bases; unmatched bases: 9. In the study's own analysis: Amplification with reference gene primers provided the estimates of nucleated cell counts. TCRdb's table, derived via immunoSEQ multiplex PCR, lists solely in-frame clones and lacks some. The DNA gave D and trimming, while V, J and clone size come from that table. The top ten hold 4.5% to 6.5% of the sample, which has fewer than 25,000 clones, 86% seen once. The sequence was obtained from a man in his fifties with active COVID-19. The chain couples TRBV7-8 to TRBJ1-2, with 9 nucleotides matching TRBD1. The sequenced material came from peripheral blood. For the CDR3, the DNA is TGTGCCAGCAGCTTGTGGGGGACAGGGATCGTCTATGGCTACACCTTC. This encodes CASSLWGTGIVYGYTF. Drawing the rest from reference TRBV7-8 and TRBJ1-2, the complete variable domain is GAGVSQSPRYKVAKRGQDVALRCDPISGHVSLFWYQQALGQGPEFLTYFQNEAQLDKSGLPSDRFFAERPEGSVSTLKIQRTQQEDSAVYLCASSLWGTGIVYGYTFGSGTRLTVV.